Listed below are T cell receptor beta chains from one sample, sequenced in a study of brain T cells in children with intractable seizures. The repertoire was sequenced with immunoSEQ multiplex PCR; TCRdb's copy has only in-frame clones and lacks some. The table has 340,000 or so clones, over 85% seen once; the top ten hold 5.7%. Source: peripheral blood, taken around 5 months after surgery. The receptors here all came from a boy under two years old with tuberous sclerosis and intractable seizures. CDR3s include the opening cysteine and the closing phenylalanine or tryptophan. Fields, in order: V gene, CDR3 protein.

TRBV30	CAWSGLGGTEAFF
TRBV10-3	CAISRTGGGFGYGYTF
TRBV5-1	CASSLTGTGRLAGAGELFF
TRBV6-5	CASSRDRGNQPQHF
TRBV30	CAWNPGLAGPRTQYF
TRBV3-1/TRBV3-2	CASSLVSGANVLTF
TRBV9	CASSAAGGPSGANVLTF
TRBV7-8	CASSFGSMGEQYF
TRBV6-6	CASNLLARNTGELFF
TRBV19	CASRAPPPYGYTF
TRBV11-3	CASSLDWPQTGMGAKNIQYF
TRBV4-2	CASSQKLGAYEQYF
TRBV6-5	CASSYSIGAPEKLFF
TRBV30	CAWSAPHRGGLSGNTIYF
TRBV2	CASIFENTEAFF
TRBV2	CASSEVKGNEQFF
TRBV3-1/TRBV3-2	CASSFDTNTEAFF
TRBV12-3/TRBV12-4	CASSLFLYEQYF
TRBV3-1/TRBV3-2	CASSQVNRVAGNSPLHF
TRBV2	CASQETGVAGANTEAFF
TRBV28	CASSPTSMDEKLFF
TRBV7-9	CASSLPLDSYTQYF
TRBV7-3	CASSLGGSSNEQFF
TRBV10-3	CATIFEDRGENSPLHF
TRBV20-1	CSAHRGNEQFF
TRBV18	CASSPPTSRETQYF
TRBV6-4	CASSDGGEQFF
TRBV7-9	CASRSLARQGFSGNTIYF
TRBV4-1	CASNPGPKAASGELFF
TRBV7-2	CASSWSGGETQYF
TRBV6-5	CASSYLSDLNTEAFF
TRBV19	CASTQEGGNQPQHF
TRBV5-6	CASSLEYGPEQYF
TRBV19	CASSISGYEQFF
TRBV6-1	CASSELRVFSGNTIYF
TRBV28	CASSFTGLNQPQHF
TRBV5-1	CASSLEWSSGHEQYF
TRBV2	CASGGQFYGYTF
TRBV11-2	CASSSGGQVRYYEQYF
TRBV6-5	CASSYLGGGISYGYTF
TRBV6-5	CASSYKLEGNYGYTF
TRBV19	CASSGDREDIQYF